A single count supports the clone carrying this T cell receptor (beta chain). What it binds is not known. The data belong to a study of T cell responses to AZD1222 COVID-19 vaccine. The study, taken as a whole, reports: Only 5 or 6 people who got AZD1222 tested seropositive at baseline. Spike was spanned by vaccine-associated CD4 TCRs, with dominance at 160-218 and 743-854.

The CDR3 has 13 residues. V shed 4 bases and J shed 2 bases, with 10 bases lying between them. CDR1 SQVTM and CDR2 ANQGSEA come from the germline V gene. Repertoires were generated with immunoSEQ multiplex PCR, while TCRdb's copy carries only in-frame clones and drops some. The top ten hold 4.2% of the sample, which has about 120,000 clones, roughly 90% seen once. The sequence came from an adult who received the MenACWY meningococcal vaccine as a control. Sample: peripheral blood, taken 28 days after the second dose of the MenACWY control vaccine. The chain employs TRBV29-1 and TRBJ2-3; either TRBD1 or TRBD2 may supply D (5 bases each). The CDR3 nucleotides read TGCAGCGTTGCGCTAGGGACCACAGATACGCAGTATTTT. It translates to CSVALGTTDTQYF.